This TCR beta chain comes out of a study of cytomegalovirus exposure and HLA in healthy donors. PCR used 60 Vbeta primers and 13 Jbeta primers. Data came from immunoSEQ multiplex PCR; TCRdb stores just in-frame clones and leaves some out. The table shows about 190,000 clones, with approximately 80% occurring only once. The TCR originated in a woman aged 30 to 39 in good health and CMV-seropositive. Sequencing was performed on PBMCs.

CDR3 amino acids: CASSSTDTQYF. CDR3 in DNA: TGTGCCAGTTCTAGCACAGATACGCAGTATTTT. The rearrangement joins TRBV18 to TRBJ2-3; D not certain. V was clipped by 9 bases and J by 0 bases, with 4 bases between them. This CDR3 is 11 amino acids long. CDR1 is KGHSH and CDR2 is LQKENI in the germline V gene.